One sample yielded the 16 T cell receptor beta chains listed below, sequenced in a study of beta chain features in type 1 diabetes (dated by TCRdb to 2016 to 2018). Their antigen targets remain unknown. The library relied on the immunoSEQ multiplex PCR assay. The High Capacity cDNA Reverse Transcription Kit was used to reverse transcribe all of the isolated RNA, meaning that expressed TCRB transcripts were what got sequenced. TCRdb retrieved this table from immuneACCESS and kept in-frame rearrangements only. Not all clones are present; in checked studies, unresolved V genes account for under half, and no reason is known for the remainder. The sample table shows about 340,000 clones, and around 8.5% are seen once. Approximately 1% of the sample is taken by the ten largest. Broader findings and caveats from the paper: In all four CD4+ subsets, TCRB CDR3 length was moderately but significantly shorter in type 1 diabetes patients.

The sample taken for sequencing was central memory CD4+ T cells from blood. The receptor source for this set is a man younger than 45 with type 1 diabetes.

This clone was counted a few times. The rearrangement uses TRBV29-1 and TRBJ2-1; possibly TRBD2 for D (7 bases). Deletions cut 4 bases from V and 8 bases from J, with 15 bases between. This CDR3 has 13 residues. Germline V gives CDR1 SQVTM, CDR2 ANQGSEA. Here the CDR3 reads CSVGRGGMDEQFF. The CDR3 DNA is TGCAGCGTTGGTAGGGGGGGCATGGATGAGCAGTTCTTC.

The DNA for the CDR3 is TGTGCCAGCACCCGAACGCCTTGTTACGAGCAGTACTTC. Translation: CASTRTPCYEQYF. The rearrangement links TRBV6-4 to TRBJ2-7; D ambiguous. V lost 7 bases, J lost 4 bases, and 14 bases lay in between. The CDR3 covers 13 residues. The V gene's germline CDR1 is MRHNA and CDR2 SNTAGT.

The V call is TRBV6-1, the J call TRBJ2-7; tentative D call: TRBD1 (5 bases). Germline CDR1 is MNHNS and CDR2 is SASEGT. The CDR3 consists of 14 residues. V was shortened by 6 bases and J by 5 bases, with 17 bases between the two germline ends. Written as DNA, the CDR3 is TGTGCCAGCAGAGCCCGCACAGGTTACCACGAGCAGTACTTC. Protein: CASRARTGYHEQYF.

This clone was seen a handful of times. This rearrangement joins TRBV6-5 to TRBJ1-2; D is uncertain. The CDR3 loop spans 14 amino acids. The ends were cut back, 0 bases at V and 6 bases at J, with 11 bases in the middle. CDR1 is MNHEY and CDR2 is SVGAGI in the germline V gene. In nucleotides, the CDR3 is TGTGCCAGCAGTTACTCGCCCAGAGACCATGGCTACACCTTC. It is translated as CASSYSPRDHGYTF.

The gene calls are TRBV5-6 and TRBJ2-6, with D perhaps matching TRBD1 or TRBD2 (5 bases each). Germline CDR1 is SGHDT and CDR2 is YYEEEE. The CDR3 runs to 15 residues. V dropped 2 bases and J dropped 3 bases, with 9 bases sitting between them. The CDR3: CASSFWGSGANVLTF. Written as DNA, the CDR3 is TGTGCCAGCAGCTTCTGGGGGAGTGGGGCCAACGTCCTGACTTTC.

This clone was observed a handful of times. The chain recombines TRBV18 with TRBJ1-5; D unresolved. The CDR3 totals 17 residues. Germline CDR1 reads KGHSH; CDR2 reads LQKENI. V was cut by 0 bases and J by 0 bases, with 12 bases left in between. The CDR3 DNA is TGTGCCAGCTCACCACCGAATCGAGGAGTTAGCAATCAGCCCCAGCATTTT. Translated, it gives CASSPPNRGVSNQPQHF.

This clone was picked up many times. V gene TRBV15 combines with J gene TRBJ2-1; D is possibly TRBD2 (6 bases). The V end was cut by 4 bases, the J end by 5 bases, with 15 bases between. CDR1 and CDR2 from the germline V gene are LNHNV and YYDKDF (reference sequence). The CDR3 is 15 residues long. CDR3 bases: TGTGCCACCAGCACCGATGGAGGGGCTCACAATGAGCAGTTCTTC. It yields the protein CATSTDGGAHNEQFF.

The chain couples TRBV27 to TRBJ1-5, with D hard to call. This CDR3 contains 14 residues. The germline CDR1 and CDR2 sequences are MNHEY and SMNVEV (reference sequence). Trimming pared 5 bases from V and 1 base from J, leaving 9 bases between. Here the CDR3 DNA reads TGTGCCAGCAGTCCCTTGGGAAGCAATCAGCCCCAGCATTTT. Translated: CASSPLGSNQPQHF.

The chain uses TRBV13 and TRBJ2-1; D is unclear. The CDR3 is 14 amino acids. Germline V gene data show CDR1 as PRHDT and CDR2 as FYEKMQ (reference sequence). Deletions cut 5 bases from V and 6 bases from J, with 14 bases between. The CDR3 bases are TGTGCCAGCAGCCCCGGTCCTCCAACCAATGAGCAGTTCTTC. As protein: CASSPGPPTNEQFF.

This clone was picked up many times. The rearrangement uses TRBV28 and TRBJ1-2; TRBD1 matches 8 bases. This CDR3 spans 14 amino acids. With 2 bases clipped from V and 9 bases from J, the junction kept 8 bases outside the gene matches. In germline, CDR1 is MDHEN, CDR2 SYDVKM. CDR3 nucleotide sequence: TGTGCCAGCAGTTTACCTGCAGGGGGCCTGAGCTACACCTTC. The encoded protein is CASSLPAGGLSYTF.

This clone was picked up a small number of times. Other DNA sequences in the sample encode the same CDR3. The chain is built from TRBV30 and TRBJ1-1, with a weak D call TRBD1 (6 bases). Germline-derived CDR1 and CDR2 are GTSNPN and SVGIG (reference sequence). This CDR3 is 13 amino acids long. The V gene lost 0 bases and the J gene lost 2 bases, with 7 bases spanning the gap. The DNA of the CDR3 is TGTGCCTGGAGTGTACAGGGAAACACTGAAGCTTTCTTT. Its translation is CAWSVQGNTEAFF.

J is TRBJ1-2 and V is TRBV7-9; D is undetermined. The germline V gene has CDR1 SEHNR and CDR2 FQNEAQ (reference sequence). The CDR3 loop spans 13 amino acids. V gave up 5 bases and J gave up 8 bases, with 15 bases separating them. CDR3 in DNA: TGTGCCAGCAGCGGAGCAGGATGGGAAGGCTACACCTTC. Translated: CASSGAGWEGYTF.

This clone came up a few times. The chain couples TRBV5-6 to TRBJ1-1; no firm D call. The CDR3 extends over 14 amino acids. Looked up from germline, CDR1 is SGHDT and CDR2 is YYEEEE. The V end lost 0 bases, the J end lost 5 bases, and 11 bases lay between the germline ends. The DNA for the CDR3 is TGTGCCAGCAGCTTGGGGTTCGGAGGGACTGAAGCTTTCTTT. As protein: CASSLGFGGTEAFF.

The gene calls are TRBV6-6 and TRBJ2-1; D may be TRBD1 (6 bases). Germline V gene data show CDR1 as MNHNY and CDR2 as SVGAGI (reference sequence). V lost 6 bases and J lost 1, with 13 bases in between. The length of the CDR3 is 15 residues. The CDR3 DNA reads as TGTGCCAGCAGGCCCCGGACAGTGTCCTACAATGAGCAGTTCTTC. Its protein is CASRPRTVSYNEQFF.

The genes are TRBV2 and TRBJ2-5; TRBD1 matches 8 bases. V lost 5 bases, J lost 5 bases, and 4 bases stayed unmatched. CDR3 length: 13 residues. Looked up from germline, CDR1 is SNHLY and CDR2 is FYNNEI. CDR3 coding DNA: TGTGCCAGCAGTCAGGGGGCGCTGGAGACCCAGTACTTC. Residues: CASSQGALETQYF. The whole variable domain, remainder taken from reference TRBV2 and TRBJ2-5, is EPEVTQTPSHQVTQMGQEVILRCVPISNHLYFYWYRQILGQKVEFLVSFYNNEISEKSEIFDDQFSVERPDGSNFTLKIRSTKLEDSAMYFCASSQGALETQYFGPGTRLLVL.

Ten or more counts support this clone. Other DNA sequences in the sample encode the same CDR3. The chain has TRBV18 and TRBJ2-7, with TRBD1 matching 9 bases. Looked up from germline, CDR1 is KGHSH and CDR2 is LQKENI. The CDR3 sequence is 14 residues long. The J segment lost 1 base and the V segment lost 3 bases, leaving 1 base of the junction unmatched. CDR3 bases: TGTGCCAGCTCACCGGGGACAGGGTCCTACGAGCAGTACTTC. Protein: CASSPGTGSYEQYF. The variable domain in full, completed from reference TRBV18 and TRBJ2-7, reads NAGVMQNPRHLVRRRGQEARLRCSPMKGHSHVYWYRQLPEEGLKFMVYLQKENIIDESGMPKERFSAEFPKEGPSILRIQQVVRGDSAAYFCASSPGTGSYEQYFGPGTRLTVT.